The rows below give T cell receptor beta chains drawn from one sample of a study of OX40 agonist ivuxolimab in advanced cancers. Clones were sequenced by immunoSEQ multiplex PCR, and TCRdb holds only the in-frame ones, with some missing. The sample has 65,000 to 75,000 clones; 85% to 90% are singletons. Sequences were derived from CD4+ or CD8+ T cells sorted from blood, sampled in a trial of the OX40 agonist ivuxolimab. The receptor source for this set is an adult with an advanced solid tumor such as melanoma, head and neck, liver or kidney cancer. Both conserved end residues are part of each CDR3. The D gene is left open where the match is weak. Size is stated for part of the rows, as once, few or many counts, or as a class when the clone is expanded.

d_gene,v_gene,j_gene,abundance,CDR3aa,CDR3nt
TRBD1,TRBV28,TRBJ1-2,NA,CASSFIWGTGHNYGYTF,TGTGCCAGCAGTTTTATCTGGGGGACAGGGCATAACTATGGCTACACCTTC
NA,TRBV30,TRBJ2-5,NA,CAWRPWTPMNQETQYF,TGTGCCTGGAGGCCCTGGACGCCCATGAATCAAGAGACCCAGTACTTC
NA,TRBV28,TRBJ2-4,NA,CASTEARAGEAKNIQYF,TGTGCCAGCACCGAGGCTAGGGCTGGGGAAGCCAAAAACATTCAGTACTTC
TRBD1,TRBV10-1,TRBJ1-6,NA,CASRDREAYNSPLHF,TGCGCCAGCAGGGACAGGGAAGCCTATAATTCACCCCTCCACTTT
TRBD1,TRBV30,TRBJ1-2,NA,CAWRGQGRYGYTF,TGTGCCTGGAGGGGACAGGGTCGCTATGGCTACACCTTC
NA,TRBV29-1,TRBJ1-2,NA,CSGRDSHGAGGYTF,TGCAGCGGGAGAGACAGTCATGGTGCGGGGGGCTACACCTTC
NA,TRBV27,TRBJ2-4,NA,CASSLGTPKNIQYF,TGTGCCAGCAGTTTGGGGACACCCAAAAACATTCAGTACTTC
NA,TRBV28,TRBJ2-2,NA,CASSFGRGSTGELFF,TGTGCCAGCAGTTTTGGCAGGGGATCTACCGGGGAGCTGTTTTTT
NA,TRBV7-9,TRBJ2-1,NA,CASSLETRSYNEQFF,TGTGCCAGCAGCTTAGAGACTAGGTCCTACAATGAGCAGTTCTTC
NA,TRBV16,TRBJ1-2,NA,CASSTPFKDGYTF,TGTGCCAGCAGCACACCTTTTAAGGATGGCTACACCTTC
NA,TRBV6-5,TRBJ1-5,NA,CASSLSPSGQPQHF,TGTGCCAGCAGCTTAAGCCCCTCCGGTCAGCCCCAGCATTTT
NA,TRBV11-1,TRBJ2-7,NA,CASSLAQGPAYEQYF,TGTGCCAGCAGCTTAGCGCAGGGGCCGGCTTACGAGCAGTACTTC
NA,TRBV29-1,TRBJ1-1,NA,CSVEFWGGRTEAFF,TGCAGCGTTGAATTCTGGGGGGGAAGGACTGAAGCTTTCTTT
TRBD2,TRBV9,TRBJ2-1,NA,CASTTSLAGGQGEQFF,TGTGCCAGCACCACCTCTCTAGCGGGGGGGCAGGGTGAGCAGTTCTTC
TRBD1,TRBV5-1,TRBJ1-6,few,CASSLGPGGEKSPLHF,TGCGCCAGCAGCTTGGGGCCAGGGGGCGAAAAATCACCCCTCCACTTT
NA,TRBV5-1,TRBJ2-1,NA,CASSPLPSSNEQFF,TGCGCCAGCAGCCCCCTACCTTCTTCCAATGAGCAGTTCTTC
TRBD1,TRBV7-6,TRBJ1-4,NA,CASSPGTGVEKLFF,TGTGCCAGCAGCCCCGGGACAGGGGTCGAAAAACTGTTTTTT
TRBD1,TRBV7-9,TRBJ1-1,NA,CASSRLTGGVTEAFF,TGTGCCAGCAGCCGGTTGACAGGGGGTGTAACTGAAGCTTTCTTT
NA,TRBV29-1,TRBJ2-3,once,CSVDKSVTSTDTQYF,TGCAGCGTTGATAAAAGCGTAACTAGCACAGATACGCAGTATTTT
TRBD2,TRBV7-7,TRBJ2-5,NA,CASSGSGRETQYF,TGTGCCAGCAGCGGAAGCGGGAGAGAGACCCAGTACTTC
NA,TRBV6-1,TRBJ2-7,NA,CASSEVYRGLEYEQYF,TGTGCCAGCAGTGAAGTTTACCGGGGACTGGAATACGAGCAGTACTTC
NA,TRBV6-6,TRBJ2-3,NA,CASSGASTDTQYF,TGTGCCAGTAGCGGTGCTAGCACAGATACGCAGTATTTT
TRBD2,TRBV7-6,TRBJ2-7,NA,CASSLEASGGAYEQYF,TGTGCCAGCAGCTTAGAGGCTAGCGGGGGGGCCTACGAGCAGTACTTC
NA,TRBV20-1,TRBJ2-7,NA,CSAREAYEQYF,TGCAGTGCTAGAGAAGCATACGAGCAGTACTTC
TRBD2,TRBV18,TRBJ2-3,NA,CASSRTSGGAVDTQYF,TGTGCCAGCTCGCGGACTAGCGGGGGGGCCGTGGATACGCAGTATTTT
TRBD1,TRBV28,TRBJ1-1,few,CASLTGVNTEAFF,TGTGCCAGTTTGACAGGGGTGAACACTGAAGCTTTCTTT
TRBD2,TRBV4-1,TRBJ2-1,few,CASSQEQRGGLVEQFF,TGCGCCAGCAGCCAAGAACAGCGGGGGGGCCTGGTTGAGCAGTTCTTC
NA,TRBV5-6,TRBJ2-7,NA,CASSFGGAGEQYF,TGTGCCAGCAGCTTCGGGGGCGCGGGAGAGCAGTACTTC
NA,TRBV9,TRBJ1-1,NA,CASSAMDTGGTEAFF,TGTGCCAGCAGCGCTATGGACACGGGCGGCACTGAAGCTTTCTTT
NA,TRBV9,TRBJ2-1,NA,CASSVDPDDNEQFF,TGTGCCAGCAGCGTAGATCCAGATGACAATGAGCAGTTCTTC
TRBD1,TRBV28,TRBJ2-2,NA,CASEGTGGGTGELFF,TGTGCCAGCGAAGGGACAGGGGGCGGCACCGGGGAGCTGTTTTTT
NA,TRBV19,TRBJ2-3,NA,CASSIGARRQATDTQYF,TGTGCCAGTAGTATAGGTGCCCGTCGACAAGCCACAGATACGCAGTATTTT
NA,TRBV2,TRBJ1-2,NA,CASKVGEGHYGYTF,TGTGCCAGCAAGGTTGGGGAGGGGCACTATGGCTACACCTTC
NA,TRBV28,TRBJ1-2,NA,CASRTLGGYTF,TGTGCCAGCAGGACCCTAGGGGGCTACACCTTC
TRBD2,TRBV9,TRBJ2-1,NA,CASSPRSGGSSYNEQFF,TGTGCCAGCAGCCCTAGGAGCGGGGGGAGCTCCTACAATGAGCAGTTCTTC
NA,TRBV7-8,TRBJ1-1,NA,CASSLGRYPARNTEAFF,TGTGCCAGCAGCTTAGGTAGATACCCGGCCAGGAACACTGAAGCTTTCTTT
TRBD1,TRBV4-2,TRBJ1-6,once,CASSRDRTPYNSPLHF,TGTGCCAGCAGCCGGGACAGGACACCCTATAATTCACCCCTCCACTTT
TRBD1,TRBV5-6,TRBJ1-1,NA,CASSHGTGGEEAFF,TGTGCCAGCAGCCACGGGACAGGGGGCGAGGAAGCTTTCTTT
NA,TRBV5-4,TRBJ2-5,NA,CASSLTRGKETQYF,TGTGCCAGCAGCTTGACCAGGGGAAAAGAGACCCAGTACTTC
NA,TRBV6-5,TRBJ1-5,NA,CASRQGLNQPQHF,TGTGCCAGCAGACAGGGACTCAATCAGCCCCAGCATTTT
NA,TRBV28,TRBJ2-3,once,CASSFVSGKNTDTQYF,TGTGCCAGCAGTTTTGTGAGCGGCAAGAACACAGATACGCAGTATTTT
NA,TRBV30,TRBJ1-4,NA,CAWTDSFFSAKLFF,TGTGCCTGGACTGACTCGTTTTTCTCGGCAAAACTGTTTTTT